Below, 10 T cell receptor beta chains from the same sample are listed, as sequenced in a study of CD8+CD57+ T cells in acquired aplastic anemia. Genomic DNA templated the TCR beta VDJ and CDR3 profiling. From the reads, TCRdb called clonotypes with MiXCR, one entry per CDR3 protein. The data contain under 200,000 distinct CDR3 sequences, approximately 52% of them singletons. An expansion of CD8+CD57+ cells by flow cytometry had been shown in patients chosen for sequencing. The source material was sorted CD4+, CD8+, or CD8+CD57+ T cells (not recorded which) from PBMCs. The receptors stem from a human donor with aplastic anemia.

The V and J genes are TRBV7-9 and TRBJ2-1; D uncertain. Trimming took 6 bases from V and 7 from J, leaving 4 bases between them. The V gene's germline CDR1 is SEHNR and CDR2 FQNEAQ (reference sequence). This CDR3 is 10 amino acids long. The CDR3 region is CASSSNEQFF. In nucleotides, the CDR3 is TGTGCCAGCAGTTCAAATGAGCAGTTCTTC.

This clonotype was recorded at least ten times. The chain is built from TRBV4-3 and TRBJ2-1; perhaps TRBD2 as D (6 bases). Germline V CDR1 and CDR2: LGHNA, YSLEER. This CDR3 has 14 amino acids. The germline V and J ends were trimmed by 1 base and 10 bases, with 14 bases remaining between them. DNA for the CDR3: TGCGCCAGCAGCCAAGCTCCCACTGGGAGGGAGCAGTTCTTC. Its translation: CASSQAPTGREQFF.

This clonotype has ten or more counts. The V call is TRBV5-1, the J call TRBJ1-1; D not certain. CDR1 and CDR2 (germline): SGHRS, YFSETQ. The CDR3 spans 15 residues. V lost 4 bases, J lost 4 bases, and 17 bases lay in between. The CDR3 spells CASSPLLGSVTEAFF. The DNA of the CDR3 is TGCGCCAGCAGCCCTCTTCTGGGGTCCGTCACTGAAGCTTTCTTT.

This clonotype was counted at least ten times. This sequence joins TRBV6-6 and TRBJ2-7, with TRBD1 as a possible D gene (6 bases). V lost 6 bases and J lost 2, with 14 bases in between. This CDR3 comprises 14 residues. Germline-derived CDR1 and CDR2 are MNHNY and SVGAGI (reference sequence). The chain's CDR3 is CASRQIQGTYEQYF. The CDR3 nucleotides read TGTGCCAGCAGACAGATCCAGGGGACCTACGAGCAGTACTTC.

At least ten counts were recorded for this clonotype. V gene TRBV19 combines with J gene TRBJ1-4; D is ambiguous. The germline V and J ends were trimmed by 2 bases and 12 bases, with 10 bases remaining between them. The CDR3 is 12 residues long. Germline CDR1 LNHDA, CDR2 SQIVND (reference sequence). As DNA, the CDR3 is TGTGCCAGTAGTATAAGAGGCGGTGAACTGTTTTTT. Its translation is CASSIRGGELFF. The entire variable domain, with the rest obtained from reference TRBV19 and TRBJ1-4, is as follows: DGGITQSPKYLFRKEGQNVTLSCEQNLNHDAMYWYRQDPGQGLRLIYYSQIVNDFQKGDIAEGYSVSREKKESFPLTVTSAQKNPTAFYLCASSIRGGELFFGSGTQLSVL.

V and J are TRBV20-1 and TRBJ1-1, with 8 bases fitting TRBD1. V lost 4 bases and J lost 3; bases outside the gene matches: 1. Germline V gene data show CDR1 as DFQATT and CDR2 as SNEGSKA (reference sequence). The CDR3 contains 12 residues. The CDR3, as DNA: TGCAGTGCTACGGACAGGGACACTGAAGCTTTCTTT. Translated: CSATDRDTEAFF.

Many counts were recorded for this clonotype. The rearrangement uses TRBV7-2 and TRBJ1-5, with D hard to call. This CDR3 comprises 15 residues. V dropped 3 bases and J dropped 1 base, with 10 bases sitting between them. Germline CDR1 SGHTA, CDR2 FQGNSA. The CDR3, as DNA: TGTGCCAGCAGCTTCTACGGAGCCAGCAATCAGCCCCAGCATTTT. It encodes CASSFYGASNQPQHF.

The table lists this clonotype with a few counts. A clone one base away is much larger, so this may be a read error. This CDR3 reads CASSLAGVNTQYF. The CDR3 bases are TGTGCCAGCAGCTTGGCAGGGGTAAACACTCAGTACTTC. V usage is TRBV5-6 and J usage is TRBJ2-7; D is possibly TRBD1 (6 bases). CDR3 size: 13 residues. V shed 0 bases and J shed 10 bases, with 14 bases lying between them. Looked up from germline, CDR1 is SGHDT and CDR2 is YYEEEE.

This clonotype was counted many times. J is TRBJ2-7 and V is TRBV5-6; D is unresolved. This CDR3 contains 13 residues. The V end lost 0 bases, the J end lost 2 bases, and 6 bases lay between the germline ends. Per the germline V gene, CDR1 is SGHDT and CDR2 is YYEEEE. The DNA for the CDR3 is TGTGCCAGCAGCTTGGGGGGAACCTACGAGCAGTACTTC. Translation: CASSLGGTYEQYF.

In this sample, this clonotype turned up many times. The chain joins TRBV2 to TRBJ1-2, with 7 nucleotides matching TRBD1. V lost 4 bases and J lost 8; bases outside the gene matches: 7. From germline, CDR1 is SNHLY and CDR2 FYNNEI. CDR3 length equals 13 residues. The CDR3 protein is CASSVRQGGGYTF. CDR3 nucleotides: TGTGCCAGCAGTGTGCGACAGGGAGGAGGCTACACCTTC.